The 8 T cell receptor beta chains presented below share a single source sample, sequenced in a study of blood T cell repertoires in COVID-19. The assay was immunoSEQ multiplex PCR, and TCRdb's table has in-frame clones only and misses some. This sample has under 300,000 clones; about 83% occur once, and the top ten carry 5.7%. Sequencing input: peripheral blood. Every receptor here comes from an elderly man with acute or convalescent COVID-19.

The chain has TRBV11-2 and TRBJ2-7; possibly TRBD2 for D (6 bases). V lost 1 base and J 3 bases, leaving 13 bases between the germline ends. Germline CDR1 and CDR2: SGHAT and FQNNGV. This CDR3 has 15 residues. The CDR3 here is CASSLVLAELYEQYF. Written as DNA, the CDR3 is TGTGCCAGCAGCTTAGTATTAGCGGAGCTCTACGAGCAGTACTTC.

The rearrangement uses TRBV28 and TRBJ2-3; TRBD1 is a possible D gene (6 bases). The CDR3 is made up of 15 amino acids. Deletions cut 3 bases from V and 4 bases from J, with 14 bases between. Germline V gene data show CDR1 as MDHEN and CDR2 as SYDVKM. CDR3 DNA: TGTGCCAGCAGTTTTCAGTACAGGGAAGCAGATACGCAGTATTTT. It encodes CASSFQYREADTQYF. The full variable domain, with the rest looked up from reference TRBV28 and TRBJ2-3, is DVKVTQSSRYLVKRTGEKVFLECVQDMDHENMFWYRQDPGLGLRLIYFSYDVKMKEKGDIPEGYSVSREKKERFSLILESASTNQTSMYLCASSFQYREADTQYFGPGTRLTVL.

This clone was seen just once. The V and J genes are TRBV19 and TRBJ1-1, with D possibly matching TRBD1 (5 bases). V lost 0 bases and J 4 bases, leaving 15 bases between the germline ends. CDR3 length: 16 amino acids. CDR1 and CDR2 from the germline V gene are LNHDA and SQIVND (reference sequence). The CDR3 bases are TGTGCCAGTAGTATAGATTTCAGGGTGGCGATCACTGAAGCTTTCTTT. It specifies CASSIDFRVAITEAFF.

V gene TRBV5-1 combines with J gene TRBJ2-3; 7 bases agree with TRBD1. Per germline, CDR1 SGHRS and CDR2 YFSETQ. CDR3 length: 15 amino acids. V lost 4 bases, J lost 5 bases, and 10 bases stayed unmatched. Here the CDR3 reads CASSLGTVGRDTQYF. Written as DNA, the CDR3 is TGCGCCAGCAGCCTTGGGACAGTAGGGCGAGATACGCAGTATTTT.

This clone was detected only once. This chain connects TRBV9 to TRBJ2-7, with D maybe TRBD2 (7 bases). Germline CDR1 reads SGDLS; CDR2 reads YYNGEE. There are 15 residues in the CDR3. Trimming removed 4 bases from V and 5 bases from J, with 19 bases in between. The CDR3 region is CASSSLGGPGDEQYF. Written as DNA, the CDR3 is TGTGCCAGCAGCTCGCTGGGGGGGCCAGGCGACGAGCAGTACTTC.

This clone has only one observation. The rearrangement joins TRBV27 to TRBJ1-1, with 9 bases aligning to TRBD1. CDR3 length: 14 residues. Germline V gene sequence: CDR1 MNHEY, CDR2 SMNVEV (reference sequence). V dropped 6 bases and J dropped 8; count of bases not matched to a gene: 10. The CDR3 here is CASSRDREVSEAFF. Here the CDR3 DNA reads TGTGCCAGCAGCCGGGACAGGGAAGTTTCGGAAGCTTTCTTT.

The chain employs TRBV7-9 and TRBJ2-7; possibly TRBD1 for D (6 bases). This CDR3 region has 14 residues. With 1 base removed from V and 5 bases from J, the gap between germline ends came to 12 bases. Per the germline V gene, CDR1 is SEHNR and CDR2 is FQNEAQ (reference sequence). In nucleotides, the CDR3 is TGTGCCAGCAGCTTAGGCCCACAGGGCCACGAGCAGTACTTC. It translates to CASSLGPQGHEQYF.

The chain uses TRBV19 and TRBJ1-5; D is unclear. Germline-derived CDR1 and CDR2 are LNHDA and SQIVND (reference sequence). V was clipped by 3 bases and J by 4 bases, with 10 bases between them. The CDR3 is made up of 14 amino acids. CDR3 nucleotide sequence: TGTGCCAGTAGTATCTTTCCGGGAAATCAGCCCCAGCATTTT. It translates to CASSIFPGNQPQHF. Full variable domain (rest looked up from reference TRBV19 and TRBJ1-5): DGGITQSPKYLFRKEGQNVTLSCEQNLNHDAMYWYRQDPGQGLRLIYYSQIVNDFQKGDIAEGYSVSREKKESFPLTVTSAQKNPTAFYLCASSIFPGNQPQHFGDGTRLSIL.